These 25 T cell receptor beta chains originate from one sample sequenced in a study of identical twins. In TCRdb, the 5' RACE reads were re-called with MiXCR into one record per CDR3 protein. This sample yields about 530,000 distinct CDR3 sequences, of which about 22% are seen a single time; approximately 0.52% belongs to the top ten. In addition, the sample was reused for a study of yellow fever vaccine responses in identical twins.

The specimen was CD4+ T cells sorted from blood. The receptor source for this set is a woman younger than 35 in good health.

This chain connects TRBV2 to TRBJ2-3, with D maybe TRBD2 (6 bases). V was shortened by 7 bases and J by 3 bases, with 17 bases between the two germline ends. This CDR3 has 15 amino acids. CDR1 and CDR2 from the germline V gene are SNHLY and FYNNEI. The CDR3 DNA reads TGTGCCAGCAAAATCGGCGGAGGGAGGACAGATACGCAGTATTTT. Its translation is CASKIGGGRTDTQYF. Full variable domain (missing parts from reference TRBV2 and TRBJ2-3): EPEVTQTPSHQVTQMGQEVILRCVPISNHLYFYWYRQILGQKVEFLVSFYNNEISEKSEIFDDQFSVERPDGSNFTLKIRSTKLEDSAMYFCASKIGGGRTDTQYFGPGTRLTVL.

There are a few counts of this clonotype. V is TRBV2 and J is TRBJ2-2, with TRBD1 as a possible D gene (5 bases). CDR3 length equals 14 residues. Trimming removed 6 bases from V and 3 bases from J, with 11 bases in between. Germline assignment: CDR1 SNHLY and CDR2 FYNNEI. The CDR3 here is CASSRARYTGELFF. CDR3 in DNA: TGTGCCAGCAGCAGGGCTAGGTACACCGGGGAGCTGTTTTTT.

The chain has TRBV20-1 and TRBJ2-5, with 14 nucleotides matching TRBD2. With V trimmed by 1 base and J by 5 bases, 9 bases remained unmatched. Germline CDR1 and CDR2: DFQATT and SNEGSKA (reference sequence). CDR3 length: 17 amino acids. Here the CDR3 DNA reads TGCAGTGCTAGAGGTCGGAGACTAGCGGGAGGGCAGGAGACCCAGTACTTC. Translation: CSARGRRLAGGQETQYF.

The chain has TRBV29-1 and TRBJ1-1; D uncertain. V gave up 7 bases and J gave up 1 base, with 13 bases separating them. CDR1 is SQVTM, CDR2 ANQGSEA, per germline. The CDR3 has 13 amino acids. The CDR3 DNA reads as TGCAGCGCTAAGCGGGCAGGGAACACTGAAGCTTTCTTT. Protein: CSAKRAGNTEAFF.

The rearrangement links TRBV7-6 to TRBJ2-3; D gene uncertain. The CDR3 runs to 13 residues. In germline, CDR1 is SGHVS, CDR2 FNYEAQ. The germline V and J ends were trimmed by 5 bases and 8 bases, with 14 bases remaining between them. The CDR3 region has the DNA TGTGCCAGCAGCGGGCTGGGAACGGGTACGCAGTATTTT. The encoded protein is CASSGLGTGTQYF.

The chain couples TRBV5-1 to TRBJ2-1; 9 bases agree with TRBD1. The CDR3 has 15 residues. CDR1 is SGHRS, CDR2 YFSETQ, per germline. With 4 bases clipped from V and 7 bases from J, the junction kept 9 bases outside the gene matches. CDR3 DNA sequence: TGCGCCAGCAGCCGAACCGGGACAGGGTTTAATGAGCAGTTCTTC. Protein: CASSRTGTGFNEQFF. The full variable domain, with the rest looked up from reference TRBV5-1 and TRBJ2-1, is KAGVTQTPRYLIKTRGQQVTLSCSPISGHRSVSWYQQTPGQGLQFLFEYFSETQRNKGNFPGRFSGRQFSNSRSEMNVSTLELGDSALYLCASSRTGTGFNEQFFGPGTRLTVL.

The rearrangement uses TRBV15 and TRBJ2-1, with D possibly being TRBD2 (6 bases). With 7 bases removed from V and 3 bases from J, the gap between germline ends came to 16 bases. The CDR3 extends over 15 amino acids. Germline V gene lookup returns CDR1 LNHNV and CDR2 YYDKDF (reference sequence). This chain's CDR3 is CATKRRGINYNEQFF. The DNA for the CDR3 is TGTGCCACCAAAAGGCGGGGAATAAACTACAATGAGCAGTTCTTC.

Many counts were recorded for this clonotype. The chain employs TRBV12-3 or TRBV12-4 and TRBJ1-5; TRBD1 matches at 7 bases. The CDR3 spans 14 residues. The trim removed 6 bases at V and 1 base at J, leaving 3 bases unmatched. The CDR3, as DNA: TGTGCCAGCAGCCAGACAGGGAGCAATCAGCCCCAGCATTTT. Amino acid sequence: CASSQTGSNQPQHF.

The table lists this clonotype with a few counts. The chain combines TRBV12-3 or TRBV12-4 with TRBJ2-2; tentatively, D is TRBD1 (5 bases). V lost 11 bases and J lost 1, with 11 bases in between. The CDR3 contains 13 residues. The CDR3 bases are TGTGCCGGGCGAGGACAGAACACCGGGGAGCTGTTTTTT. Translating it yields CAGRGQNTGELFF.

Comments on this clonotype: One end of the junction is discordant with germline, which a read error may explain. The chain couples TRBV12-3 or TRBV12-4 to TRBJ1-1; the match to TRBD1 covers 10 bases. The CDR3 is made up of 18 amino acids. The CDR3: CARSQTRQGAVGNTEAFF. CDR3 coding DNA: TGTGCCCGCAGTCAAACTCGACAGGGGGCTGTCGGAAACACTGAAGCTTTCTTT.

This clonotype was seen repeatedly, ten times or more. The chain combines TRBV3-1 with TRBJ2-1; the D is unclear. The length of the CDR3 is 13 residues. The V gene lost 1 base and the J gene lost 6 bases, with 7 bases spanning the gap. From germline, CDR1 is LGHDT and CDR2 YNNKEL (reference sequence). CDR3 in DNA: TGTGCCAGCAGCCAAGGGCGATTCAATGAGCAGTTCTTC. This sequence encodes CASSQGRFNEQFF.

V usage is TRBV11-1 and J usage is TRBJ2-1; TRBD2 aligns across 10 bases. V shed 5 bases, J shed 1 base, and the junction held 5 bases outside the gene matches. CDR1 is SGHAT, CDR2 FQDESV, per germline (reference sequence). This CDR3 comprises 16 residues. CDR3 sequence: CASSPKREGSYNEQFF. CDR3 nucleotide sequence: TGTGCCAGCAGCCCTAAGCGGGAGGGGTCCTACAATGAGCAGTTCTTC.

The chain links TRBV12-3 or TRBV12-4 to TRBJ1-3; D is perhaps TRBD1 (5 bases). The CDR3 totals 14 residues. V lost 3 bases and J 2 bases, leaving 8 bases between the germline ends. DNA for the CDR3: TGTGCCAGCAGTTTCTGGACACCTGGAAACACCATATATTTT. Protein: CASSFWTPGNTIYF.

The chain carries TRBV10-3 and TRBJ2-1; the D gene is possibly TRBD2 (6 bases). Germline CDR1 ENHRY, CDR2 SYGVKD. CDR3 length: 12 residues. Trimming shortened V by 10 bases and J by 7 bases, and 14 bases separated the two germline ends. The CDR3 reads CASGTSANEQFF. CDR3 DNA: TGTGCCAGCGGGACCTCCGCAAATGAGCAGTTCTTC.

This sequence joins TRBV10-3 and TRBJ2-7, with 10 bases aligning to TRBD1. This CDR3 is built from 14 residues. V trimming: 6 bases; J trimming: 5 bases; junction bases outside the gene matches: 7. The germline V gene encodes CDR1 ENHRY and CDR2 SYGVKD. CDR3: CAIRSGTGEDEQYV. DNA of the CDR3: TGTGCCATCAGGTCCGGGACAGGGGAAGACGAGCAGTACGTC.

A few counts support this clonotype. This chain joins TRBV3-1 and TRBJ2-7, with 7 bases lining up with TRBD2. The CDR3 length is 13 residues. Germline values: CDR1 LGHDT, CDR2 YNNKEL (reference sequence). Trimming took 0 bases from V and 6 from J; bases not matched to a gene: 2. CDR3 bases: TGTGCCAGCAGCCAAGATCCTAGCGGCGAGCAGTACTTC. Its protein is CASSQDPSGEQYF.

In its sample, this clonotype was seen a few times. This rearrangement joins TRBV14 to TRBJ2-1; 10 bases agree with TRBD2. There are 16 residues in the CDR3. Germline CDR1 is SGHDN and CDR2 is FVKESK. After removal of 6 bases from V and 7 bases from J, the junction contained 12 bases not matched to a gene. CDR3 coding DNA: TGTGCCAGCAGTTTCAGCGGGAGGGGGAATCGGAATGAGCAGTTCTTC. Translating gives CASSFSGRGNRNEQFF.

There are a few counts of this clonotype. The chain recombines TRBV5-1 with TRBJ2-5; 9 positions match TRBD2. The CDR3 is 16 residues long. Germline CDR1 and CDR2: SGHRS and YFSETQ. Trimming at V came to 2 bases and at J to 4 bases, leaving 9 bases not matched to a gene. CDR3 sequence: CASSLGSSGIGETQYF. The CDR3 nucleotides are TGCGCCAGCAGCTTAGGCTCTAGCGGGATTGGAGAGACCCAGTACTTC.

V and J are TRBV2 and TRBJ2-1; the match to TRBD2 covers 10 bases. CDR1 is SNHLY and CDR2 is FYNNEI in the germline V gene. CDR3 size: 16 residues. V was clipped by 7 bases and J by 8 bases; unmatched bases: 14. CDR3 sequence reads: CASKVSSGSGFDEQFF. The CDR3 region has the DNA TGTGCCAGCAAGGTGTCTAGCGGGAGTGGTTTCGATGAGCAGTTCTTC.

V gene TRBV11-2 combines with J gene TRBJ2-2; 11 nucleotides agree with TRBD2. CDR3 length: 17 residues. The J segment lost 4 bases and the V segment lost 2 bases, leaving 6 bases of the junction unmatched. Germline V gene sequence: CDR1 SGHAT, CDR2 FQNNGV. The CDR3 sequence: CASSLRGLADPTGELFF. In DNA, the CDR3 is TGTGCCAGCAGCTTAAGGGGACTAGCGGACCCCACCGGGGAGCTGTTTTTT.

The genes are TRBV3-1 and TRBJ1-2, with 9 positions matching TRBD1. Trimming at V came to 4 bases and at J to 6 bases, leaving 6 bases not matched to a gene. This CDR3 is 14 amino acids long. Germline lookup yields CDR1 LGHDT and CDR2 YNNKEL (reference sequence). The CDR3 region is CASSPDRGLNGYTF. In DNA form, the CDR3 reads TGTGCCAGCAGCCCGGACAGGGGCCTGAATGGCTACACCTTC.

The gene calls are TRBV5-1 and TRBJ2-3; 14 bases match TRBD2. V shed 4 bases and J 3 bases; nucleotides not matched to a gene: 7. The CDR3 runs to 17 residues. The germline CDR1 and CDR2 sequences are SGHRS and YFSETQ. The CDR3 nucleotides are TGCGCCAGCAGCCCGGACGGGACTAGCGGGAGAACAGATACGCAGTATTTT. Amino acid sequence: CASSPDGTSGRTDTQYF.

The sample holds a few counts of this clonotype. V and J are TRBV5-1 and TRBJ2-2; possible D gene TRBD1, 5 bases. The CDR3 totals 15 residues. Germline V gives CDR1 SGHRS, CDR2 YFSETQ. Between the trimmed V and J ends, which lost 4 bases and 6 bases, there was a span of 16 bases. CDR3 region: CASSQEVRVSGELFF. CDR3 in DNA: TGCGCCAGCAGCCAAGAAGTCAGGGTTTCCGGGGAGCTGTTTTTT.

This clonotype showed up many times. V usage is TRBV5-1 and J usage is TRBJ2-1; unclear D gene. V was pared by 0 bases and J by 6 bases, with 7 bases between. From germline, CDR1 is SGHRS and CDR2 YFSETQ. CDR3 length equals 13 residues. The CDR3 sequence: CASSLEGPNEQFF. For the CDR3, the DNA is TGCGCCAGCAGCTTGGAAGGTCCCAATGAGCAGTTCTTC.

The chain links TRBV11-3 to TRBJ2-5; weak D call: TRBD2 (5 bases). CDR3 size: 15 residues. Germline V CDR1 and CDR2: SGHNT, YENEEA. Trimming shortened V by 5 bases and J by 2 bases, and 15 bases separated the two germline ends. CDR3 sequence (DNA): TGTGCCAGCAGCCAAACGGGAAATATACAAGAGACCCAGTACTTC. Translated, it gives CASSQTGNIQETQYF.